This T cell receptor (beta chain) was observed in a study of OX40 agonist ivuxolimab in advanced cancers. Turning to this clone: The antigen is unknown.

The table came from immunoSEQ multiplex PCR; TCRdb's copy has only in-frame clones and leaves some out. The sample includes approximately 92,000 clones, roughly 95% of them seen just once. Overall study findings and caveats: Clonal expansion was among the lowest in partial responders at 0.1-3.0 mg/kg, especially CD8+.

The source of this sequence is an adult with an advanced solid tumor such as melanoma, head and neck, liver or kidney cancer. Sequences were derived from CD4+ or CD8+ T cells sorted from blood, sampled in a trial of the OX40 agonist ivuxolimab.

The CDR3 loop reads CASSLEATGSVGLFF. The CDR3 DNA reads as TGTGCCAGCAGCTTAGAGGCGACAGGGTCGGTGGGACTGTTTTTT. The chain joins TRBV11-2 to TRBJ1-4, with 7 bases identical to TRBD1. Germline V gives CDR1 SGHAT, CDR2 FQNNGV. The ends lost 0 bases at V and 13 bases at J; junction bases unmatched: 11. The CDR3 extends over 15 amino acids.